These T cell receptor beta chains were read from a single sample in a study of T cells after yellow fever vaccination. TCRdb called the 5' RACE reads again in MiXCR, with one record for every CDR3 protein. The profile shows roughly 500,000 distinct CDR3 sequences, less than 20% of them singletons. Sequences were derived from PBMCs, sampled 15 days after the yellow fever booster vaccination. Receptor source: a man between 25 and 39 years old who received the YFV17D yellow fever vaccine. Each CDR3 is given with its conserved first and last residue. D genes are given only for firm matches. Only some rows state a clone size, as once, few, many or a class for expanded clones.

D gene	clone size	V gene	J gene	CDR3 protein	CDR3 DNA
TRBD1	.	TRBV27	TRBJ2-7	CASSTWDRGGEQYF	TGTGCCAGCAGTACCTGGGACAGGGGAGGCGAGCAGTACTTC
TRBD2	few	TRBV6-1	TRBJ2-1	CASSAGTSGTFF	TGTGCCAGCAGTGCAGGGACTAGCGGGACGTTCTTC
TRBD1	.	TRBV12-3/TRBV12-4	TRBJ2-3	CASSRGTDKQYF	TGTGCCAGCAGCAGAGGGACAGACAAGCAGTATTTT
TRBD2	few	TRBV6-2/TRBV6-3	TRBJ2-1	CASSSGVAGVNEQFF	TGTGCCAGCAGTTCCGGAGTAGCGGGGGTAAATGAGCAGTTCTTC
.	.	TRBV18	TRBJ2-5	CASSPPLTGQETQYF	TGTGCCAGCTCACCACCTCTAACGGGGCAAGAGACCCAGTACTTC
.	.	TRBV20-1	TRBJ2-7	CSANESGGLSYEQYF	TGCAGTGCAAATGAATCTGGCGGCCTCTCCTACGAGCAGTACTTC
TRBD1	.	TRBV20-1	TRBJ1-5	CSAQGTGNQPQHF	TGCAGTGCCCAGGGGACAGGGAATCAGCCCCAGCATTTT
TRBD2	few	TRBV27	TRBJ2-1	CASSRAIELAGTNEQFF	TGTGCCAGCAGCCGAGCAATAGAACTAGCGGGAACCAATGAGCAGTTCTTC
TRBD1	many	TRBV7-2	TRBJ2-1	CASSPDRGRYNEQFF	TGTGCCAGCAGCCCAGACAGGGGCCGGTACAATGAGCAGTTCTTC
.	few	TRBV7-2	TRBJ2-1	CASSFVTGSYNEQFF	TGTGCCAGCAGCTTCGTAACGGGATCCTACAATGAGCAGTTCTTC
.	.	TRBV6-1	TRBJ1-1	CASSRFRGTEAFF	TGTGCCAGCAGTCGGTTCAGGGGCACTGAAGCTTTCTTT
.	.	TRBV20-1	TRBJ2-3	CSARDPDAWSTDTQYF	TGCAGTGCTAGAGACCCGGACGCTTGGAGCACAGATACGCAGTATTTT
.	.	TRBV7-2	TRBJ2-2	CASRNSGELFF	TGTGCCAGCAGGAATTCCGGGGAGCTGTTTTTT
.	few	TRBV20-1	TRBJ2-3	CSARRLGKTDTQYF	TGCAGTGCTAGGCGCCTAGGAAAAACAGATACGCAGTATTTT
.	.	TRBV6-2/TRBV6-3	TRBJ1-2	CASSSFRGHGYTF	TGTGCCAGCAGTTCCTTCCGGGGCCATGGCTACACCTTC
.	.	TRBV7-2	TRBJ1-5	CASSRQTSNQPQHF	TGTGCCAGCAGTCGACAGACCAGCAATCAGCCCCAGCATTTT
TRBD2	.	TRBV28	TRBJ2-7	CASSRAGGRGSYEQYF	TGTGCCAGCAGCCGAGCGGGCGGGAGGGGGTCCTACGAGCAGTACTTC
.	few	TRBV30	TRBJ2-3	CAWSLTDTQYF	TGTGCCTGGAGTTTAACGGATACGCAGTATTTT
.	few	TRBV5-1	TRBJ1-4	CASSLDGPSTNEKLFF	TGCGCCAGCAGCTTGGACGGGCCATCGACTAATGAAAAACTGTTTTTT
TRBD2	.	TRBV29-1	TRBJ2-1	CSVEELRLASDNEQFF	TGCAGCGTTGAAGAGCTACGACTAGCGAGCGACAATGAGCAGTTCTTC
.	.	TRBV6-5	TRBJ2-7	CASSYSRPESDEQYF	TGTGCCAGCAGTTACTCGAGGCCCGAGTCCGACGAGCAGTACTTC
.	few	TRBV6-2/TRBV6-3	TRBJ2-1	CASSYGAGVNEQFF	TGTGCCAGCAGTTACGGGGCAGGCGTGAATGAGCAGTTCTTC
TRBD2	few	TRBV20-1	TRBJ2-2	CSAAGGGATGELFF	TGCAGTGCGGCGGGAGGAGGGGCCACCGGGGAGCTGTTTTTT
TRBD1	.	TRBV14	TRBJ2-7	CASSPTPGQGIGRAYEQYF	TGTGCCAGCAGCCCTACGCCGGGACAGGGAATCGGTAGAGCCTACGAGCAGTACTTC
TRBD2	.	TRBV20-1	TRBJ2-3	CSASTSGGSDTQYF	TGCAGTGCCTCGACTAGCGGGGGGTCAGATACGCAGTATTTT
TRBD2	many	TRBV12-3/TRBV12-4	TRBJ2-7	CASSRTSYEQYF	TGCGCCAGCAGCCGGACTAGCTACGAGCAGTACTTC
.	few	TRBV7-2	TRBJ2-1	CASSPHSEQFF	TGTGCCAGCAGCCCGCATTCGGAGCAGTTCTTC
.	.	TRBV19	TRBJ2-1	CASTEDSSYNEQFF	TGTGCCAGTACCGAAGATAGCTCCTACAATGAGCAGTTCTTC
TRBD2	.	TRBV10-3	TRBJ2-5	CAISVSGRLQETQYF	TGTGCCATCAGTGTTAGCGGGAGGCTACAAGAGACCCAGTACTTC
TRBD2	many	TRBV15	TRBJ2-3	CATSSSGRVQYF	TGTGCCACCAGCTCTAGCGGGAGGGTGCAGTATTTT
.	.	TRBV20-1	TRBJ2-3	CSARDGGGYTDTQYF	TGCAGTGCTAGAGATGGAGGGGGATACACAGATACGCAGTATTTT
TRBD1	few	TRBV29-1	TRBJ2-7	CSGRTGTGGREQYF	TGCAGCGGACGCACCGGGACAGGGGGTCGCGAGCAGTACTTC
TRBD2	.	TRBV7-8	TRBJ2-5	CASSLRLAGTQETQYF	TGTGCCAGCAGCTTGAGACTAGCGGGGACTCAAGAGACCCAGTACTTC
TRBD1	.	TRBV15	TRBJ2-5	CATSRGQGATETQYF	TGTGCCACCAGCAGGGGACAGGGGGCCACGGAGACCCAGTACTTC
TRBD2	few	TRBV5-4	TRBJ2-1	CASSLTRTSGRAQFF	TGTGCCAGCAGCTTGACTCGGACTAGCGGGAGGGCACAGTTCTTC
.	.	TRBV7-2	TRBJ2-7	CASSSRTALDEQYF	TGTGCCAGCAGCTCACGGACAGCTCTGGACGAGCAGTACTTC
.	few	TRBV12-3/TRBV12-4	TRBJ2-1	CASSLGRRTYNEQFF	TGTGCCAGCAGTTTGGGGCGGCGAACCTACAATGAGCAGTTCTTC
.	.	TRBV29-1	TRBJ2-6	CSVEDPGSGANVLTF	TGCAGCGTTGAAGATCCCGGCTCTGGGGCCAACGTCCTGACTTTC
.	.	TRBV20-1	TRBJ2-2	CSARDSRNTGELFF	TGCAGTGCTAGAGATTCCCGAAACACCGGGGAGCTGTTTTTT
.	.	TRBV10-2	TRBJ2-1	CASSEWGGEQFF	TGCGCCAGCAGTGAGTGGGGCGGCGAGCAGTTCTTC
.	few	TRBV9	TRBJ1-3	CASSRQVSSGNTIYF	TGTGCCAGCAGCCGCCAAGTGAGCTCTGGAAACACCATATATTTT
.	.	TRBV20-1	TRBJ2-3	CSARDGGRNVDTQYF	TGCAGTGCTAGAGATGGAGGGAGAAACGTAGATACGCAGTATTTT
.	few	TRBV2	TRBJ2-7	CASRLDSAAYEQYF	TGTGCCAGCAGACTAGACAGCGCAGCCTACGAGCAGTACTTC
.	few	TRBV4-1	TRBJ1-2	CASSQGSGRETYGYTF	TGCGCCAGCAGCCAAGGTTCGGGCAGAGAAACCTATGGCTACACCTTC
TRBD2	.	TRBV5-6	TRBJ2-7	CASSLAVGLVRAVTYEQYF	TGTGCCAGCAGCTTGGCCGTCGGACTAGTGCGCGCGGTAACCTACGAGCAGTACTTC
.	.	TRBV11-3	TRBJ1-5	CASSFYHRHQPQHF	TGTGCCAGCAGCTTCTACCACAGGCATCAGCCCCAGCATTTT
.	few	TRBV6-2/TRBV6-3	TRBJ2-7	CASSYSIGQGSYEQYF	TGTGCCAGCAGTTACTCGATTGGGCAAGGGTCCTACGAGCAGTACTTC
.	.	TRBV3-1	TRBJ2-5	CASSAGPGSTTQYF	TGTGCCAGCAGCGCAGGACCAGGTAGTACGACCCAGTACTTC
.	many	TRBV11-2	TRBJ2-4	CASSEDKNIQYF	TGTGCCAGCAGCGAGGACAAAAACATTCAGTACTTC